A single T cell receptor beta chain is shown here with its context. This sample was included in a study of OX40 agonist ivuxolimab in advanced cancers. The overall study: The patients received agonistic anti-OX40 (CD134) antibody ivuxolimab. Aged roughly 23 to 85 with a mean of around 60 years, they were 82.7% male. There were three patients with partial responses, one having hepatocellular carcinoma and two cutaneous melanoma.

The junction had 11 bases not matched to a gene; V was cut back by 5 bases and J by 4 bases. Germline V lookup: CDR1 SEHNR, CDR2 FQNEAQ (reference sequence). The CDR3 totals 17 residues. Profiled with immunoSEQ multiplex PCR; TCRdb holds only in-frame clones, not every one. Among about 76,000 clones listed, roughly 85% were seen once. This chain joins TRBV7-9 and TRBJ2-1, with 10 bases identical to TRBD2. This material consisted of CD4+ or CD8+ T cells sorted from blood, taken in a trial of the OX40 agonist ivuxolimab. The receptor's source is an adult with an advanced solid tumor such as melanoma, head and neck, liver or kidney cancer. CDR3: CASSPRLSGGVYNEQFF. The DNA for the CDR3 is TGTGCCAGCAGCCCGAGACTAAGCGGGGGGGTATACAATGAGCAGTTCTTC.